The next 6 T cell receptor beta chains were all read from a single sample in a study of beta chain features in type 1 diabetes. Reverse transcribing all isolated RNA meant expressed TCRB transcripts were sequenced. The method was immunoSEQ multiplex PCR; TCRdb's version includes in-frame clones alone and lacks a portion of them. This table has roughly 230,000 clones, 9% to 10% appearing once. The sequenced material came from naive CD4+ T cells from blood. Receptor source: a young woman in good health.

The V and J genes are TRBV5-1 and TRBJ1-5; 11 bases match TRBD1. The V gene end was trimmed by 4 bases and the J gene end by 7 bases; junction bases not matched to a gene: 4. There are 14 residues in the CDR3. Germline CDR1 and CDR2: SGHRS and YFSETQ. This chain's CDR3 is CASSVGTGGQPQHF. The CDR3 DNA sequence: TGCGCCAGCAGCGTGGGGACAGGGGGACAGCCCCAGCATTTT.

V is TRBV6-5 and J is TRBJ1-1; D gene ambiguous. The CDR3 runs 13 residues. The germline V gene has CDR1 MNHEY and CDR2 SVGAGI. V lost 11 bases, J lost 1 base, and 14 bases lay in between. CDR3 DNA sequence: TGTGCCTCAACCCGGTCGTGGAACACTGAAGCTTTCTTT. Amino acids: CASTRSWNTEAFF.

This clone was detected a few times. The chain combines TRBV6-1 with TRBJ2-7, with TRBD2 matching over 7 bases. This CDR3 comprises 14 residues. The germline gives CDR1 MNHNS, CDR2 SASEGT. The J segment lost 7 bases and the V segment lost 5 bases, leaving 11 bases of the junction unmatched. CDR3 coding DNA: TGTGCCAGCAGTCGTTGGGGGGGGGTGAGTGAGCAGTACTTC. It encodes CASSRWGGVSEQYF.

This clone was recorded a few times. V is TRBV7-9 and J is TRBJ1-5, with unresolved D. The CDR3 is 16 residues long. CDR1 and CDR2 from the germline V gene are SEHNR and FQNEAQ (reference sequence). V lost 2 bases to trimming and J lost 0 bases, with 11 bases between them. The CDR3 loop reads CASSLSAGYSNQPQHF. CDR3 coding DNA: TGTGCCAGCAGCTTAAGTGCAGGTTATAGCAATCAGCCCCAGCATTTT.

The V gene is TRBV25-1, the J gene TRBJ1-2, with a possible D match to TRBD1 (6 bases). Trimming took off 3 bases at V and 7 bases at J, with 15 bases between the two ends. Per germline, CDR1 MGHDK and CDR2 SYGVNS. The CDR3 runs to 14 residues. Written as DNA, the CDR3 is TGTGCCAGCAGTGAGTACAGGGTAACAGGTGGCTACACCTTC. It codes for CASSEYRVTGGYTF.

Only a few counts were recorded for this clone. CDR3 DNA sequence: TGCAGCGTTGTTAGGACAGGGAGGCCCTACGAGCAGTACTTC. It specifies CSVVRTGRPYEQYF. J is TRBJ2-7 and V is TRBV29-1; 8 bases align to TRBD1. The CDR3 length is 14 residues. J gave up 2 bases and V 4 bases, and 7 bases lay outside the gene matches. From germline, CDR1 is SQVTM and CDR2 ANQGSEA.